One TCR beta chain is described in this entry. Some clones are missing from TCRdb's copy, which holds only in-frame ones; the method was immunoSEQ multiplex PCR. There are 160,000 or so clones in the sample; roughly 90% occur only once, and 2% to 3% lies in the top ten. This record comes from a study of blood T cell repertoires in COVID-19. At the level of the study: Sources were T cells, B-cell-depleted T cells, or PBMCs; the material itself was cDNA or gDNA.

The CDR3 consists of 15 residues. The ends lost 0 bases at V and 2 bases at J; junction bases unmatched: 3. Germline lookup yields CDR1 SQVTM and CDR2 ANQGSEA. The TCR comes from a young man with acute or convalescent COVID-19. Sequencing used peripheral blood. This chain connects TRBV29-1 to TRBJ2-7, with 11 bases fitting TRBD2. CDR3 in amino acids: CSVEDMTSGTYEQYF. The CDR3, as DNA: TGCAGCGTTGAAGATATGACTAGCGGGACCTACGAGCAGTACTTC.